Listed below are T cell receptor beta chains from one sample, sequenced in a study of T cell repertoires in cytomegalovirus infection. Which antigens these TCRs recognize remains unknown. TCRdb re-called the reads with MiXCR, one entry per CDR3 protein. The data hold around 69,000 distinct CDR3 sequences, with about 27% observed a single time. The sample in question was CD8+ T cells from cultured PBMCs, obtained from culture after CMV antigen stimulation. The receptors here all came from a human donor in good health (CMV status not recorded). Some clones in this sample may be carry-over from other donors' samples. Both conserved end residues are part of each CDR3. A D gene is named only where the DNA matches it firmly. A row's size may be missing; if present it is once, few, many or a size class.

d_call,clone_size,j_call,v_call,cdr3_nt,cdr3_aa
.,once,TRBJ1-5,TRBV7-9,TGTGCCAGCAGCACCGGACAGCAGCCCCAGCATTTT,CASSTGQQPQHF
TRBD1,.,TRBJ1-4,TRBV27,TGTGCCAGCAGTAAAGGACAGGGTCGCACTAATGAAAAACTGTTTTTT,CASSKGQGRTNEKLFF
TRBD2,few,TRBJ2-3,TRBV20-1,TGCAGTGCCACCTACGGAGCTAGCGGGGTCCCAGATACGCAGTATTTT,CSATYGASGVPDTQYF
.,.,TRBJ2-7,TRBV30,TGTGCCTGGAGTCCGGGTCGGGGGTTCGACGAGCAGTACTTC,CAWSPGRGFDEQYF
.,.,TRBJ2-7,TRBV30,TGTGCCTGGAGATCAGGGACCTACGAGCAGTACTTC,CAWRSGTYEQYF
.,once,TRBJ2-5,TRBV19,TGTGCCTCCAGTAGAGGAGGAGAAGAGACCCAGTACTTC,CASSRGGEETQYF
TRBD2,.,TRBJ2-1,TRBV4-1,TGCGCCAGCAGCCAGGGAGTCGAAGCGGGAGGGGTCAATGAGCAGTTCTTC,CASSQGVEAGGVNEQFF
TRBD2,.,TRBJ2-1,TRBV11-1,TGTGCCAGCAGCAGCGGGGGGCTCCACAATGAGCAGTTCTTC,CASSSGGLHNEQFF
TRBD2,few,TRBJ2-7,TRBV7-8,TGTGCCAGCAGCACAACGGGAGGCTCGTACTTC,CASSTTGGSYF
TRBD2,few,TRBJ2-1,TRBV12-3/TRBV12-4,TGTGCCAGCAGTTTAATAGCGGGAGTATACAATGAGCAGTTCTTC,CASSLIAGVYNEQFF
TRBD1,many,TRBJ1-1,TRBV28,TGTGCCAGCAGCGGGGGGACAGGGGGATTTGTCACTGAAGCTTTCTTT,CASSGGTGGFVTEAFF
.,many,TRBJ2-1,TRBV19,TGTATGTGGGGGGTAAGCTCCTACAATGAGCAGTTCTTC,CMWGVSSYNEQFF
.,many,TRBJ1-5,TRBV6-1,TGTGCCAGCACTAGCGGGGGATCGGGCAATCAGCCCCAGCATTTT,CASTSGGSGNQPQHF
.,.,TRBJ2-3,TRBV27,TGTGCCAGCAGCCCCCCGGGGAGCACAGATACGCAGTATTTT,CASSPPGSTDTQYF
TRBD2,few,TRBJ2-1,TRBV19,TGTGCCAGTAGTATCGTAGCGGGAGGCCCAAATGAGCAGTTCTTC,CASSIVAGGPNEQFF
TRBD1,few,TRBJ2-3,TRBV10-3,TGTGCCATCAGTGAGTCTCAGGGGGCGCAGGATACGCAGTATTTT,CAISESQGAQDTQYF
.,.,TRBJ2-2,TRBV19,TGTGCCAGTAGTATGGGCGGTGGGTACACCGGGGAGCTGTTTTTT,CASSMGGGYTGELFF
.,many,TRBJ2-7,TRBV30,TGTGCCTGGAGTACGGGTACCTACGAGCAGTACTTC,CAWSTGTYEQYF
TRBD2,few,TRBJ2-3,TRBV27,TGTGCCAGCAGTTTACGCCGACTAGCGGGGGGCCCGCGAACAGATACGCAGTATTTT,CASSLRRLAGGPRTDTQYF
TRBD2,many,TRBJ2-1,TRBV12-3/TRBV12-4,TGTGCCAGCAGTTTACTGGGGGAGGGAAACAATGAGCAGTTCTTC,CASSLLGEGNNEQFF